One TCR beta chain is described in this entry. This clonotype showed up just a few times. The clone's antigen remains unknown. Base qualities are not at hand, and no much larger clone is one base apart. The sample belongs to a study of T cells in Graves' hyperthyroidism and ophthalmopathy (dated by TCRdb to between 2019 and 2020). Turning to the overall study: Peripheral blood samples were taken at the time of initial diagnosis, prior to any treatment. To identify distinguishing TCR V-J signatures, a discovery cohort of 90 to 100 patients was used, comprising roughly 45 with Graves' ophthalmopathy and approximately 58 with stable Graves' hyperthyroidism. Whether ophthalmopathy could be predicted prospectively was tested in an independent validation cohort made up of approximately 19 hyperthyroidism patients plus 17 patients who later progressed to ophthalmopathy. The roughly 91 discovery patients were randomly divided into training and test sets at a 7:3 ratio. The study also compared thyroid tissue and blood T-cell repertoires from 6 or 7 Graves' hyperthyroidism patients. After sampling, hyperthyroidism patients received methimazole starting at 30 mg daily, and ophthalmopathy patients received high-dose intravenous methylprednisolone. The paper describes TCR Vbeta CDR3 sequencing of some 130 peripheral blood samples, made up of around 41 ophthalmopathy patients, 70 to 80 hyperthyroidism patients and 17 progressor patients. The research as a whole found: Blood samples also contained most of the expanded thyroid clonotypes (frequency above 0.001), which suggests that blood repertoires may reflect thyroid immune responses. In validation, progression to ophthalmopathy was predicted by the model with approximately 67% sensitivity and about 72% specificity, a median of roughly six months before onset. A model built on a 13 V-J signature distinguished ophthalmopathy from stable hyperthyroidism, reaching over 85% sensitivity and 81.08% specificity in cross-validation and 80%/75% in testing. No statistical method was used to set the sample size in advance, and investigators knew the group allocation.

Via the germline V gene, CDR1 is SGHTA and CDR2 FQGTGA. The germline V and J ends show losses of 6 bases and 6 bases respectively, and no gene match explains 5 bases of the junction. The CDR3 contains 15 residues, cysteine and phenylalanine counted. The CDR3 DNA has 45 bases and is translated from base 1. Hyperthyroidism patients were newly diagnosed, with disease duration under 2 months, and aged 18 to 65 years. The study excluded patients with uncontrolled infections, other autoimmune diseases, pregnancy or lactation. Diagnoses were established on the basis of clinical symptoms, serum thyroxine and TRAb, thyroid ultrasound, and orbital computed tomography. For progressor patients, blood was drawn at the first diagnosis of hyperthyroidism, before any ophthalmopathy symptoms had appeared. PBMCs were isolated from 10 ml of fresh peripheral blood by Ficoll-Paque density gradient centrifugation. Progressor patients were first diagnosed with Graves' hyperthyroidism and then developed ophthalmopathy during follow-up. Total RNA was extracted with Trizol reagent, and quality was checked on an Agilent 2100 Bioanalyzer.

The TCR beta CDR3 regions were amplified from RNA transcripts. The first round of RT-PCR for the TCR CDR3 was performed with the HTBI primer set and the Qiagen OneStep RT-PCR kit. A second multiplex PCR round built the libraries, followed by size selection and purification. The libraries were sequenced on an Illumina HiSeq2000 using paired-end 100 bp reads. The authors processed their data as follows. Raw data were processed with SOAPnuke, discarding reads with adapters, uncalled bases, mean Phred below 15, or no exact constant-primer or identifier match. High-quality paired reads were merged with COPE v1.2.5, and unique nucleotide sequences were defined as clonotypes. Clonotypes were aligned to IMGT TRBV, TRBD and TRBJ reference segments using MiTCR v1.1. The analysis included only V-J combinations with a frequency above 0.0001, which together covered around 99% of the repertoires. A TCS score was defined as the ratio of F50 (clonal expansion) to E x V (chaos), with BLOSUM62-based TCRdist applied between CDR3 peptides within each V-J. Welch's t-statistics and random forest reduced around 550 V-J features to 13, which were used in a naive Bayes classifier (R e1071). The raw public data were reprocessed by TCRdb itself: fastp quality trimming at Q25, MiXCR clonotype calling, in-frame beta chains only. Here each entry gathers all rows of one CDR3 protein and keeps the most common genes and DNA. The V and J calls and clone size come from TCRdb's table, not from the authors' own analysis. The sample yields about 580,000 distinct CDR3 sequences; approximately 14% were counted once. The leading ten clones occupy roughly 5.7% of the sample.

What was sequenced was blood. The receptor chain draws on TRBV7-3 and TRBJ2-1, with TRBD2 identical over 13 junction bases. The receptor comes from a woman aged 25 to 39 with Graves' hyperthyroidism that later progressed to Graves' ophthalmopathy. The nucleotide sequence reads TGTGCCAGCAGGAGACTAGCGGGAGGTTCCAATGAGCAGTTCTTC. The encoded protein is CASRRLAGGSNEQFF.